The 11 T cell receptor beta chains listed next were all sequenced from one sample in a study of post-analysis software for immune sequencing data. Study results and caveats: Four or five TRBV segments were more frequent in patients than controls; TRBV5-6, TRBV5-1 and TRBV20-1 belonged to this group.

These receptors' targets are unknown. Unique-molecular-identifier-tagged TCR beta cDNA libraries were used. One entry per CDR3 protein, called by TCRdb with MiXCR from the PCR reads. The data show a few hundred thousand distinct CDR3 sequences, around 33% seen once. Material: blood. The receptor set was obtained from a girl under 18 with multiple sclerosis.

The chain employs TRBV9 and TRBJ1-5, with TRBD1 as a possible D gene (6 bases). V shed 3 bases and J shed 3 bases, with 10 bases lying between them. This CDR3 contains 14 residues. The germline CDR1 and CDR2 sequences are SGDLS and YYNGEE. CDR3 protein: CASSATGINQPQHF. Written as DNA, the CDR3 is TGTGCCAGCAGCGCGACAGGAATCAATCAGCCCCAGCATTTT.

The chain combines TRBV24-1 with TRBJ2-3; D is unclear. Germline loops: CDR1 KGHDR, CDR2 SFDVKD. This CDR3 has 13 residues. Trimming left V 1 base short and J 10 bases short, with 11 bases between. The CDR3 sequence: CATSDLARRAQYF. The CDR3 region has the DNA TGTGCCACCAGTGATTTAGCCCGGCGAGCGCAGTATTTT.

This chain links TRBV29-1 with TRBJ2-7; TRBD1 aligns across 9 bases. V was pared by 6 bases and J by 5 bases, with 2 bases of the junction left unmatched. Germline lookup yields CDR1 SQVTM and CDR2 ANQGSEA. The CDR3 loop spans 11 amino acids. This CDR3 is CSVGQGDEQYF. Here the CDR3 DNA reads TGCAGCGTGGGACAGGGTGACGAGCAGTACTTC.

This clonotype was counted only a few times. The chain combines TRBV25-1 with TRBJ1-2; 10 nucleotides align to TRBD1. The germline V gene encodes CDR1 MGHDK and CDR2 SYGVNS. This CDR3 has 12 residues. V gave up 6 bases and J gave up 6 bases; unmatched junction bases: 1. In DNA, the CDR3 is TGTGCCAGCAGAGGACAGGGGGATGGCTACACCTTC. It yields the protein CASRGQGDGYTF.

The gene calls are TRBV20-1 and TRBJ1-2; TRBD1 matches at 8 bases. This CDR3 is 15 amino acids long. After removal of 4 bases from V and 5 bases from J, the junction contained 12 bases not matched to a gene. Germline CDR1 DFQATT, CDR2 SNEGSKA (reference sequence). The CDR3 DNA is TGCAGTGCTAACTTCCGACAGGGGAACCTATATGGCTACACCTTC. As protein: CSANFRQGNLYGYTF.

The V and J genes are TRBV3-1 and TRBJ2-5; D might be TRBD2 (6 bases). V was pared by 1 base and J by 0 bases, with 9 bases between. This CDR3 comprises 15 residues. Per germline, CDR1 LGHDT and CDR2 YNNKEL (reference sequence). Written as DNA, the CDR3 is TGTGCCAGCAGCCAAGGGTCGGGGGACCAAGAGACCCAGTACTTC. Its translation: CASSQGSGDQETQYF.

The chain recombines TRBV5-1 with TRBJ2-7; TRBD1 matches at 7 bases. Germline trimming cut 0 bases from V and 5 bases from J; bases unmatched to any gene: 8. This CDR3 region has 15 residues. Germline V gives CDR1 SGHRS, CDR2 YFSETQ. The CDR3 protein is CASSLVGRGSHEQYF. In nucleotides, the CDR3 is TGCGCCAGCAGCTTGGTCGGCAGGGGGTCCCACGAGCAGTACTTC.

This chain links TRBV3-1 with TRBJ2-4; D uncertain. This CDR3 comprises 15 residues. V was cut by 0 bases and J by 0 bases, with 6 bases left in between. Germline assignment: CDR1 LGHDT and CDR2 YNNKEL (reference sequence). In DNA form, the CDR3 reads TGTGCCAGCAGCCAAGAGTCGATAGCCAAAAACATTCAGTACTTC. As protein: CASSQESIAKNIQYF.

In this sample, this clonotype turned up a few times. The chain carries TRBV12-3 or TRBV12-4 and TRBJ1-4; D ambiguous. CDR3 length: 14 amino acids. V was clipped by 2 bases and J by 5 bases, with 9 bases between them. Written as DNA, the CDR3 is TGTGCCAGCAGTTTACGAGGGTCCAATGAAAAACTGTTTTTT. As protein: CASSLRGSNEKLFF.

This clonotype was seen more than once but under ten times. This chain joins TRBV12-3 or TRBV12-4 and TRBJ2-3; no clear D gene. Trimming took 6 bases from V and 0 from J, leaving 13 bases between them. CDR3 length equals 15 residues. CDR3 sequence (DNA): TGTGCCAGCAGCCCTTTGAGGTACAGCACAGATACGCAGTATTTT. It codes for CASSPLRYSTDTQYF.

This clonotype was counted a single time. An end of the junction does not agree with germline; a read error may underlie this. J is TRBJ2-3 and V is TRBV7-3; D gene uncertain. The CDR3 is 15 amino acids. Germline values: CDR1 SGHTA, CDR2 FQGTGA. The CDR3 is CANSLNRASTDTQYF. For the CDR3, the DNA is TGTGCCAACAGCTTAAATCGGGCAAGCACAGATACGCAGTATTTT.